Presented here are 4 T cell receptor beta chains from one specimen sequenced in a study of blood T cell repertoires in COVID-19. Clones were sequenced by immunoSEQ multiplex PCR, and TCRdb holds only the in-frame ones, with some missing. The sample records 56,000 or so clones, roughly 89% being singletons. Material: peripheral blood. These receptors were taken from an older woman with COVID-19, enrolled during active disease.

This rearrangement joins TRBV4-1 to TRBJ1-5; 8 bases agree with TRBD1. The length of the CDR3 is 17 residues. With V trimmed by 1 base and J by 7 bases, 12 bases remained unmatched. The germline CDR1 and CDR2 sequences are MGHRA and YSYEKL. The CDR3 sequence: CASSQVMGQGAWQPQHF. CDR3 bases: TGCGCCAGCAGCCAAGTGATGGGTCAGGGGGCATGGCAGCCCCAGCATTTT.

The chain has TRBV6-2 or TRBV6-3 and TRBJ1-2; D ambiguous. V lost 6 bases and J 8 bases, leaving 13 bases between the germline ends. The CDR3 loop spans 12 amino acids. CDR1 MNHEY and CDR2 SVGEGT come from the germline V gene. Here the CDR3 DNA reads TGTGCCAGCAGCCGCCAGACCGGGGGCTACACCTTC. Translated: CASSRQTGGYTF.

The chain has TRBV6-5 and TRBJ2-7, with D perhaps matching TRBD1 (5 bases). Between the trimmed V and J ends, which lost 0 bases and 2 bases, there was a span of 11 bases. From germline, CDR1 is MNHEY and CDR2 SVGAGI. This CDR3 is built from 15 residues. The CDR3 sequence: CASSYSHQGTYEQYF. The DNA for the CDR3 is TGTGCCAGCAGTTACTCCCATCAGGGAACCTACGAGCAGTACTTC.

V usage is TRBV10-3 and J usage is TRBJ1-5, with D uncertain. Germline CDR1 reads ENHRY; CDR2 reads SYGVKD. The germline V and J ends were trimmed by 2 bases and 3 bases, with 8 bases remaining between them. The CDR3 has 14 residues. The CDR3 is CAISESRYNQPQHF. In DNA form, the CDR3 reads TGTGCCATCAGTGAGAGTCGGTACAATCAGCCCCAGCATTTT.